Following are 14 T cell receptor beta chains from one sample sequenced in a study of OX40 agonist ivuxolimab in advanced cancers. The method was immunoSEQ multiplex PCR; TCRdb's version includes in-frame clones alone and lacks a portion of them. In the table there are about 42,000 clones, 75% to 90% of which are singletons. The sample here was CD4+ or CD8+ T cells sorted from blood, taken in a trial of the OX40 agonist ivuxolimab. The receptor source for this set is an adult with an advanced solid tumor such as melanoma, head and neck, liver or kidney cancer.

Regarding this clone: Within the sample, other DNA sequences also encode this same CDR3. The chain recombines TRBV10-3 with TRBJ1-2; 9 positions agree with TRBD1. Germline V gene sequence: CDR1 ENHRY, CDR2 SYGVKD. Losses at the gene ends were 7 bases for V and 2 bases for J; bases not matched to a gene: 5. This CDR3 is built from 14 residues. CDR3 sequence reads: CAIMAQGANYGYTF. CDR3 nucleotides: TGTGCCATCATGGCACAGGGGGCGAACTATGGCTACACCTTC.

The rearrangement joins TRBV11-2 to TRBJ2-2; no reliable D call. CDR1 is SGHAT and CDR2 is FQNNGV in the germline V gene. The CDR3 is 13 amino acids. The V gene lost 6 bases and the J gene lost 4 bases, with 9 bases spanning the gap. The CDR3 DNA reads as TGTGCCAGCAGTTATATTACCACCGGGGAGCTGTTTTTT. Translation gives CASSYITTGELFF.

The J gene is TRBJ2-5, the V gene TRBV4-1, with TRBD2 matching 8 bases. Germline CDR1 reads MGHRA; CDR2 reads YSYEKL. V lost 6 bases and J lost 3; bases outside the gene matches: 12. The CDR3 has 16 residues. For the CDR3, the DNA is TGCGCCAGCAGAGCAAATTTCGGGGGGGCCGAAGAGACCCAGTACTTC. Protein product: CASRANFGGAEETQYF.

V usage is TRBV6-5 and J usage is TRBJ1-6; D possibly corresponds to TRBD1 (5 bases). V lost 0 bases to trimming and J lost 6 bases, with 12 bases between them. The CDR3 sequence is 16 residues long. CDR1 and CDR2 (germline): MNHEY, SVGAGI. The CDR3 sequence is CASSYSRGAGNSPLHF. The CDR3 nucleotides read TGTGCCAGCAGTTACTCGAGAGGGGCGGGTAATTCACCCCTCCACTTT.

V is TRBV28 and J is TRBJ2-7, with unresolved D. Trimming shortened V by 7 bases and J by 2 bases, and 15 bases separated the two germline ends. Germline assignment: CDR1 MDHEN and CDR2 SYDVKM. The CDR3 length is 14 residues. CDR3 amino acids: CASTKNSSPYEQYF. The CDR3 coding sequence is TGTGCCAGCACGAAAAACAGTTCTCCCTACGAGCAGTACTTC. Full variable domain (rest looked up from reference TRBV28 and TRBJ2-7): DVKVTQSSRYLVKRTGEKVFLECVQDMDHENMFWYRQDPGLGLRLIYFSYDVKMKEKGDIPEGYSVSREKKERFSLILESASTNQTSMYLCASTKNSSPYEQYFGPGTRLTVT.

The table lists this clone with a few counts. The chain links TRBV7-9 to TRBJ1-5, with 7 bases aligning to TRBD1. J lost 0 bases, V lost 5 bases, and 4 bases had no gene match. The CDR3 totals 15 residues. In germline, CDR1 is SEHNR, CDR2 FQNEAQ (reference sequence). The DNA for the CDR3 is TGTGCCAGCAGCATAGGGACAGATAGCAATCAGCCCCAGCATTTT. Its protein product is CASSIGTDSNQPQHF.

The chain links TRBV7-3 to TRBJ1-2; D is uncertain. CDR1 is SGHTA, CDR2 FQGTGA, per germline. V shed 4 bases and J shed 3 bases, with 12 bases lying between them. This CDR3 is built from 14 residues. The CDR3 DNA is TGTGCCAGCAGCTATGAGGAGGCTGACTATGGCTACACCTTC. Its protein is CASSYEEADYGYTF.

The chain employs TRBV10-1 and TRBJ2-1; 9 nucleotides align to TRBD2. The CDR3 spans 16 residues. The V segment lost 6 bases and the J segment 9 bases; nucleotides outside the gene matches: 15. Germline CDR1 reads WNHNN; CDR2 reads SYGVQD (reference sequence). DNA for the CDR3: TGCGCCAGCAGCCCTAGCCGTTTAGCGGGAGTCGTTGAGCAGTTCTTC. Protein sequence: CASSPSRLAGVVEQFF.

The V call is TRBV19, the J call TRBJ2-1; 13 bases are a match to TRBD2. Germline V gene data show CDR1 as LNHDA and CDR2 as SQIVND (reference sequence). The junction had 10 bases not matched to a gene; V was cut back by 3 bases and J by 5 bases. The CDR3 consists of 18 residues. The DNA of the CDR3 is TGTGCCAGTAGTATCCTGCTACGGACTAGCGGGGGTAACAATGAGCAGTTCTTC. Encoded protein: CASSILLRTSGGNNEQFF.

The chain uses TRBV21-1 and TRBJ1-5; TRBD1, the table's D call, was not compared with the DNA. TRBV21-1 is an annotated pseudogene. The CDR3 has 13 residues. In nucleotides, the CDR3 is TGTGCCAGCAGCCACAGGGGGCATCAGCCCCAGCATTTT. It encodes CASSHRGHQPQHF.

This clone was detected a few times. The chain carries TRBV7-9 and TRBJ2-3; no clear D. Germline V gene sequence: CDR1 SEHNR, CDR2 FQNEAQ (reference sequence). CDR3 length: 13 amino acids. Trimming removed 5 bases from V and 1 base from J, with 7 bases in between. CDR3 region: CASSATGTDTQYF. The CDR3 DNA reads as TGTGCCAGCAGCGCTACCGGCACAGATACGCAGTATTTT.

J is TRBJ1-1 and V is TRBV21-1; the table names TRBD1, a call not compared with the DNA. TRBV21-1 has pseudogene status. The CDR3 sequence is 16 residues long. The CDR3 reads CASSRRQGRLDTEAFF. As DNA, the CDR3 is TGTGCCAGCAGCCGTCGACAGGGGAGGTTAGACACTGAAGCTTTCTTT.

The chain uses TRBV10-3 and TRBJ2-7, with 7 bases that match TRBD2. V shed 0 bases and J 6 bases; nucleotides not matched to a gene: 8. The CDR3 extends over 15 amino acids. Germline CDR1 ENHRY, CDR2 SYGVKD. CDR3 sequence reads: CAISESEGRVAEQYF. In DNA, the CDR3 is TGTGCCATCAGTGAGTCGGAGGGGAGGGTAGCCGAGCAGTACTTC.

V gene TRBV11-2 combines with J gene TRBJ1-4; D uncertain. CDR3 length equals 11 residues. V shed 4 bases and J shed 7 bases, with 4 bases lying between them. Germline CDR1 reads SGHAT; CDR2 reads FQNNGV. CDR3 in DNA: TGTGCCAGCAGCTCAAGTGAAAAACTGTTTTTT. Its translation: CASSSSEKLFF. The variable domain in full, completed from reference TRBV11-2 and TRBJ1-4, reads EAGVAQSPRYKIIEKRQSVAFWCNPISGHATLYWYQQILGQGPKLLIQFQNNGVVDDSQLPKDRFSAERLKGVDSTLKIQPAKLEDSAVYLCASSSSEKLFFGSGTQLSVL.